This T cell receptor beta chain was sequenced in a study of blood T cell repertoires in COVID-19 (dated by TCRdb to the early 2020s). General notes on the study: Samples from collaborators originated in the United States, Italy and Spain and spanned both the acute and convalescent phases of COVID-19. The material from the prospective study consisted of cDNA or gDNA derived from T cells, B-cell-depleted T cells, or PBMCs. Deeply sampled blood TCRbeta repertoires from subjects exposed to, actively infected with, or recovered from COVID-19 were included in the dataset. The repertoires were released in a freely available public database meant as a resource for research on the immune response to SARS-CoV-2. The samples were drawn from the first 160 participants of the ongoing ImmuneRACE study and from 950 to 1,500 subjects provided by 6 global collaborators. A de-identified subject ID, COVID-19 status, age in years and sex were almost always included in the sample metadata. Where available, HLA class I and class II types were obtained from metadata supplied by the sample provider rather than from assay-based typing.

Between the V and J ends, shortened by 10 bases and 3 bases respectively, the junction contains 13 bases. The CDR3 holds 12 amino acids from the cysteine to the phenylalanine. CDR3 DNA only is kept here, 36 bases in frame from base 1. CDR1 and CDR2 are read off the germline V gene as ENHRY and SYGVKD. What the authors observed across the whole study: Clinical and demographic metadata were provided uncurated, with the amount varying by source and participant.

TCRbeta CDR3 regions were amplified from genomic DNA using the immunoSEQ Assay, a bias-controlled multiplex PCR. Concerning the study's data processing: Within the assay, amplification of reference gene primers was used to estimate how many nucleated cells each sample contained. Sequence reads were collapsed and filtered to measure the absolute abundance of every unique TCRbeta CDR3 rearrangement. Productive Simpson clonality was computed per sample as the square root of Simpson's diversity index over productive rearrangements. In TCRdb, the immuneACCESS table is reduced to in-frame sequences with V and J assigned. These tables do not hold every clone; where another copy was compared, an unresolved V gene accounts for under half, and the others remain unexplained. V and J calls and clone size are as listed in that table; D and trimming were resolved from the DNA. Within this sample are roughly 230,000 clones, with roughly 85% of them counted one time only. The ten largest clones capture about 0.93% of the sample.

A remark on this clone: Its cognate antigen has yet to be identified. No much larger clone is present one base from it, and per-base qualities are unavailable.

Each collaborating institution followed its own protocols to collect whole blood in K2EDTA tubes. For TCRbeta analysis, collaborators shipped samples in one of three forms: frozen whole blood, isolated PBMCs, or DNA extracted from either of those sample types. Sequences were obtained from peripheral blood. This receptor chain uses TRBV10-3 and TRBJ2-7, with a weak D call of TRBD2 (5 bases match). The sequence derives from a man aged 35-49 years with acute or convalescent COVID-19. This receptor has the CDR3 CATGDSGYEQYF. Read as DNA, the sequence is TGTGCCACCGGGGATTCGGGCTACGAGCAGTACTTC.